These 4 T cell receptor beta chains were sequenced from one sample in a study of blood T cell repertoires in COVID-19. Profiling relied on immunoSEQ multiplex PCR, and the TCRdb table lists in-frame clones only, not all of them. The sample has about 190,000 clones; 87% are singletons. Sequenced input: peripheral blood. These receptors all come from a man in his 60s with active or convalescent COVID-19.

J is TRBJ1-6 and V is TRBV12-5; D may be TRBD1 (5 bases). Germline V gives CDR1 LGHNT, CDR2 FRNRAP. Deletions cut 2 bases from V and 11 bases from J, with 10 bases between. CDR3 size: 13 residues. CDR3 region: CASGLRTSTPLHF. The CDR3 DNA reads TGTGCTAGTGGTTTGAGGACATCGACACCCCTCCACTTT. Using reference TRBV12-5 and TRBJ1-6 for the parts outside the CDR3, the full variable domain is DARVTQTPRHKVTEMGQEVTMRCQPILGHNTVFWYRQTMMQGLELLAYFRNRAPLDDSGMPKDRFSAEMPDATLATLKIQPSEPRDSAVYFCASGLRTSTPLHFGNGTRLTVT.

This clone was recorded only once. The chain combines TRBV2 with TRBJ1-5, with 7 bases matching TRBD1. Per germline, CDR1 SNHLY and CDR2 FYNNEI. CDR3 length: 15 residues. The ends lost 6 bases at V and 2 bases at J; junction bases unmatched: 7. The CDR3 bases are TGTGCCAGCAGGGACGGACAGGTGGGCAATCAGCCCCAGCATTTT. It specifies CASRDGQVGNQPQHF.

The rearrangement joins TRBV6-1 to TRBJ1-2; no reliable D call. The CDR3 loop spans 13 amino acids. The germline V and J ends were trimmed by 1 base and 4 bases, with 7 bases remaining between them. Germline CDR1 reads MNHNS; CDR2 reads SASEGT. The CDR3 nucleotides are TGTGCCAGCAGTGAAGTCGCAGGCTATGGCTACACCTTC. Amino acid sequence: CASSEVAGYGYTF.

The genes are TRBV12-5 and TRBJ2-5; TRBD2 agrees at 13 bases. From germline, CDR1 is LGHNT and CDR2 FRNRAP. This CDR3 comprises 22 residues. V lost 11 bases and J lost 1; bases outside the gene matches: 28. CDR3 coding DNA: TGTGCTTTCACACTAGCGGGGGGGCTGACTCTCCAATCGTTAAACCCCCAAGAGACCCAGTACTTC. As protein: CAFTLAGGLTLQSLNPQETQYF. Full variable domain (outside the CDR3, taken from reference TRBV12-5 and TRBJ2-5): DARVTQTPRHKVTEMGQEVTMRCQPILGHNTVFWYRQTMMQGLELLAYFRNRAPLDDSGMPKDRFSAEMPDATLATLKIQPSEPRDSAVYFCAFTLAGGLTLQSLNPQETQYFGPGTRLLVL.